What follows describes a single TCR beta chain. Sequencing used immunoSEQ multiplex PCR; TCRdb keeps in-frame clones, though not all of them. The sample consists of 75,000 to 95,000 clones, approximately 84% of them appearing once. The data stem from a study of OX40 agonist ivuxolimab in advanced cancers. The CDR3 spans 15 residues. Germline CDR1 is MNHEY and CDR2 is SVGAGI. Trimming shortened V by 6 bases and J by 1 base, and 15 bases separated the two germline ends. The sequencing used CD4+ or CD8+ T cells sorted from blood, collected in a trial of the OX40 agonist ivuxolimab. The TCR comes from an adult with an advanced solid tumor such as melanoma, head and neck, liver or kidney cancer. The chain carries TRBV6-5 and TRBJ1-1, with D maybe TRBD1 (6 bases). DNA of the CDR3: TGTGCCAGCAGACGCAGGGGCCTGCAGAACACTGAAGCTTTCTTT. Encoded protein: CASRRRGLQNTEAFF.